These 30 T cell receptor beta chains came from one sample sequenced in a study of T-cell memory formation after mild COVID-19 (dated by TCRdb to 2020 to 2023). The library was obtained by 5' RACE. The sample was run on an Illumina NovaSeq 6000. TCRdb cleaned the public reads at Q25 with fastp, built clones with MiXCR and kept in-frame beta chains. Here each entry gathers all rows of one CDR3 protein and keeps the most common genes and DNA. In this sample the table shows 350,000 to 500,000 distinct CDR3 sequences, 20% to 25% of which occur a single time. The ten largest clones represent around 13% of the sample. Input material: PBMCs or a T cell subset sorted from them (not recorded which). Receptors were obtained from an adult woman who had mild COVID-19 (a few samples of this study predate the infection). The sample titles of this study are shuffled in the database, so cell type and time point are left out; the donor was told from shared clones.

This clonotype was counted only a few times. V usage is TRBV12-3 or TRBV12-4 and J usage is TRBJ2-1, with 9 nucleotides matching TRBD2. This CDR3 comprises 13 residues. After removal of 3 bases from V and 10 bases from J, the junction contained 4 bases not matched to a gene. CDR3 in amino acids: CASSFEGLAEQFF. Written as DNA, the CDR3 is TGTGCCAGCAGTTTTGAGGGACTAGCAGAGCAGTTCTTC.

The genes are TRBV19 and TRBJ2-7, with TRBD1 matching over 7 bases. CDR1 LNHDA and CDR2 SQIVND come from the germline V gene (reference sequence). This CDR3 spans 13 amino acids. Trimming removed 5 bases from V and 8 bases from J; junction bases left unmatched: 9. CDR3 bases: TGTGCCAGTAGTGTCGGACAGGTACGCCAGCAGTACTTC. Its translation: CASSVGQVRQQYF. Supplemented by reference TRBV19 and TRBJ2-7, the full variable domain reads DGGITQSPKYLFRKEGQNVTLSCEQNLNHDAMYWYRQDPGQGLRLIYYSQIVNDFQKGDIAEGYSVSREKKESFPLTVTSAQKNPTAFYLCASSVGQVRQQYFGPGTRLTVT.

This chain connects TRBV5-5 to TRBJ2-1, with 8 bases aligning to TRBD2. The germline gives CDR1 SGHKS, CDR2 YYEKEE (reference sequence). This CDR3 has 15 residues. The V gene end was trimmed by 7 bases and the J gene end by 1 base; junction bases not matched to a gene: 7. CDR3 in amino acids: CASGPGLGSYNEQFF. In nucleotides, the CDR3 is TGTGCCAGCGGGCCGGGACTAGGTTCCTACAATGAGCAGTTCTTC.

The V gene is TRBV7-2, the J gene TRBJ2-5, with TRBD2 matching 8 bases. This CDR3 contains 14 residues. The V gene end was trimmed by 4 bases and the J gene end by 9 bases; junction bases not matched to a gene: 10. Looked up from germline, CDR1 is SGHTA and CDR2 is FQGNSA. CDR3 sequence (DNA): TGTGCCAGCAGCTGGAGCGGGAGTGTGGAGCCCCAGTACTTC. This translates into CASSWSGSVEPQYF.

The V gene is TRBV15, the J gene TRBJ1-5; the match to TRBD1 covers 7 bases. The CDR3 has 15 residues. V gave up 4 bases and J gave up 2 bases; unmatched junction bases: 5. Germline V gene lookup returns CDR1 LNHNV and CDR2 YYDKDF (reference sequence). For the CDR3, the DNA is TGTGCCACCAGCACCGACAGGGTGGGCAATCAGCCCCAGCATTTT. Amino acids: CATSTDRVGNQPQHF.

The sample holds many counts of this clonotype. V gene TRBV5-1 combines with J gene TRBJ1-1, with 7 positions matching TRBD1. The CDR3 is 16 amino acids. V dropped 0 bases and J dropped 3; count of bases not matched to a gene: 8. Looked up from germline, CDR1 is SGHRS and CDR2 is YFSETQ. The chain's CDR3 is CASSLGDRAGDTEAFF. The CDR3 bases are TGCGCCAGCAGCTTGGGTGACAGGGCCGGTGACACTGAAGCTTTCTTT.

J is TRBJ1-1 and V is TRBV12-3 or TRBV12-4; no reliable D call. CDR3 length: 11 residues. Deletions cut 11 bases from V and 8 bases from J, with 15 bases between. In DNA, the CDR3 is TGTGCCTTACTGAGGGTTGGGGAAGCTTTCTTT. It codes for CALLRVGEAFF.

This clonotype occurred a few times. This chain uses TRBV5-6 with TRBJ2-7, with D tentatively TRBD1 (6 bases). The CDR3 is 17 residues long. Germline V gene lookup returns CDR1 SGHDT and CDR2 YYEEEE. Deletions cut 4 bases from V and 7 bases from J, with 27 bases between. CDR3 loop: CASSPVERAGAPPEQYF. In DNA, the CDR3 is TGTGCCAGCAGCCCCGTCGAACGGGCAGGGGCCCCTCCGGAGCAGTACTTC.

This chain links TRBV3-1 with TRBJ2-7; the D is unclear. The germline gives CDR1 LGHDT, CDR2 YNNKEL (reference sequence). V lost 6 bases and J 7 bases, leaving 16 bases between the germline ends. The CDR3 loop spans 13 amino acids. The chain's CDR3 is CASSHGRGVEQYF. Here the CDR3 DNA reads TGTGCCAGCAGTCATGGTCGTGGGGTTGAGCAGTACTTC.

The chain uses TRBV5-1 and TRBJ2-1, with D maybe TRBD2 (6 bases). The germline V gene encodes CDR1 SGHRS and CDR2 YFSETQ. The CDR3 sequence is 17 residues long. Trimming shortened V by 0 bases and J by 4 bases, and 17 bases separated the two germline ends. DNA of the CDR3: TGCGCCAGCAGCTTGGCCGGGGGAGGCAGAACATACAATGAGCAGTTCTTC. It encodes CASSLAGGGRTYNEQFF.

This sequence joins TRBV20-1 and TRBJ1-3, with TRBD1 matching over 11 bases. Germline values: CDR1 DFQATT, CDR2 SNEGSKA (reference sequence). V lost 3 bases, J lost 7 bases, and 2 bases stayed unmatched. The CDR3 is 13 residues long. The CDR3 protein is CSASGQGANTIYF. CDR3 in DNA: TGCAGTGCTAGTGGACAGGGGGCCAACACCATATATTTT.

This clonotype was seen ten or more times. The V and J genes are TRBV20-1 and TRBJ2-3; 7 bases map to TRBD1. The germline CDR1 and CDR2 sequences are DFQATT and SNEGSKA (reference sequence). There are 15 residues in the CDR3. Trimming cost V 5 bases and J 1 base; bases outside gene matches: 9. CDR3 coding DNA: TGCAGTGCTCCCAACCGAGGACAGGGCACAGATACGCAGTATTTT. This codes for CSAPNRGQGTDTQYF.

The rearrangement uses TRBV7-9 and TRBJ1-1; D is unresolved. CDR3 length: 13 residues. Germline V gene sequence: CDR1 SEHNR, CDR2 FQNEAQ (reference sequence). Between the trimmed V and J ends, which lost 6 bases and 3 bases, there was a span of 11 bases. This chain's CDR3 is CASRKTGDTEAFF. The CDR3 DNA reads TGTGCCAGCAGAAAAACTGGGGACACTGAAGCTTTCTTT.

This clonotype occurred many times. The V call is TRBV7-8, the J call TRBJ1-6, with D perhaps TRBD1 (6 bases). CDR1 SGHVS and CDR2 FQNEAQ come from the germline V gene. Trimming stripped 5 bases from V and 8 bases from J, with 13 bases between. The CDR3 covers 14 residues. CDR3 sequence (DNA): TGTGCCAGCAGCCCCAGGGGTGGGGATTCACCCCTCCACTTT. The encoded protein is CASSPRGGDSPLHF.

The chain joins TRBV7-2 to TRBJ1-1; 11 bases are a match to TRBD1. Looked up from germline, CDR1 is SGHTA and CDR2 is FQGNSA. J lost 1 base, V lost 3 bases, and 7 bases had no gene match. The CDR3 sequence is 17 residues long. The CDR3 DNA follows: TGTGCCAGCAGCTTGAGGACAGGGGGCGGAAGGAACACTGAAGCTTTCTTT. As protein: CASSLRTGGGRNTEAFF.

The genes are TRBV7-2 and TRBJ2-1; D is ambiguous. The CDR3 extends over 16 amino acids. Germline CDR1 is SGHTA and CDR2 is FQGNSA. The ends were cut back, 0 bases at V and 0 bases at J, with 9 bases in the middle. CDR3 in amino acids: CASSLAGLSSYNEQFF. The CDR3 DNA reads as TGTGCCAGCAGCTTAGCTGGCCTTAGCTCCTACAATGAGCAGTTCTTC.

This clonotype was seen more than once but under ten times. The chain joins TRBV4-3 to TRBJ2-1; perhaps TRBD2 as D (6 bases). V gave up 1 base and J gave up 0 bases, with 10 bases separating them. Per the germline V gene, CDR1 is LGHNA and CDR2 is YSLEER. This CDR3 region has 16 residues. The CDR3 sequence is CASSQAGGSSYNEQFF. The CDR3 DNA follows: TGCGCCAGCAGCCAAGCCGGGGGTAGCTCCTACAATGAGCAGTTCTTC.

Only a few counts were recorded for this clonotype. The V and J genes are TRBV4-1 and TRBJ1-5; a weak D match, TRBD1 (6 bases). Germline V gene lookup returns CDR1 MGHRA and CDR2 YSYEKL. This CDR3 has 16 amino acids. V was trimmed by 3 bases and J by 5 bases, leaving 17 bases between them. CDR3 loop: CASSHPESTGDQPQHF. The CDR3, as DNA: TGCGCCAGCAGCCACCCCGAATCGACAGGAGATCAGCCCCAGCATTTT.

This clonotype was counted a few times. The V call is TRBV20-1, the J call TRBJ2-2; D is possibly TRBD2 (6 bases). CDR1 is DFQATT, CDR2 SNEGSKA, per germline (reference sequence). This CDR3 contains 14 residues. V was cut by 5 bases and J by 0 bases, with 10 bases left in between. CDR3 protein: CSASSETNTGELFF. The CDR3, as DNA: TGCAGTGCTTCTAGCGAGACGAACACCGGGGAGCTGTTTTTT.

The V gene is TRBV9, the J gene TRBJ2-5; D possibly corresponds to TRBD2 (7 bases). The V gene's germline CDR1 is SGDLS and CDR2 YYNGEE. V lost 0 bases, J lost 4 bases, and 13 bases lay in between. The CDR3 consists of 15 residues. In DNA form, the CDR3 reads TGTGCCAGCAGCGTAGCGGCAGGGGAGGGAGAGACCCAGTACTTC. Its translation is CASSVAAGEGETQYF.

The genes are TRBV6-2 or TRBV6-3 and TRBJ2-5; the D gene could be TRBD1 or TRBD2 (5 bases each). V was clipped by 7 bases and J by 4 bases, with 16 bases between them. The CDR3 contains 14 residues. Per germline, CDR1 MNHEY and CDR2 SVGEGT. The CDR3 bases are TGTGCCAGCAACAACGTATGGGGGACAGAGACCCAGTACTTC. It specifies CASNNVWGTETQYF.

This clonotype was recorded at least ten times. This sequence joins TRBV20-1 and TRBJ2-6; 7 bases line up with TRBD1. With 1 base clipped from V and 4 bases from J, the junction kept 10 bases outside the gene matches. CDR1 DFQATT and CDR2 SNEGSKA come from the germline V gene (reference sequence). The CDR3 length is 17 residues. As DNA, the CDR3 is TGCAGTGCTAGAGGACAGGGCCCACTCTCCGGGGCCAACGTCCTGACTTTC. Amino acid sequence: CSARGQGPLSGANVLTF.

The chain joins TRBV20-1 to TRBJ1-2, with a weak D call TRBD1 (5 bases). The ends were cut back, 5 bases at V and 2 bases at J, with 12 bases in the middle. This CDR3 spans 13 amino acids. Germline-derived CDR1 and CDR2 are DFQATT and SNEGSKA (reference sequence). The CDR3: CSAWDGPNYGYTF. In nucleotides, the CDR3 is TGCAGTGCTTGGGACGGCCCAAACTATGGCTACACCTTC.

The chain recombines TRBV20-1 with TRBJ2-7, with TRBD2 matching 7 bases. V lost 5 bases, J lost 6 bases, and 19 bases stayed unmatched. The CDR3 consists of 16 residues. Germline CDR1 is DFQATT and CDR2 is SNEGSKA (reference sequence). The CDR3 loop reads CSAPRREDGMFVEQYF. CDR3 sequence (DNA): TGCAGTGCTCCGAGACGGGAGGATGGAATGTTTGTCGAGCAGTACTTC.

The table lists this clonotype with many counts. The chain carries TRBV12-3 or TRBV12-4 and TRBJ2-1, with D possibly being TRBD1 (5 bases). Trimming cost V 4 bases and J 6 bases, with 7 bases left between them. This CDR3 is 12 amino acids long. Here the CDR3 DNA reads TGTGCCAGCAGTTCCCAGGGCAATGAGCAGTTCTTC. Its translation is CASSSQGNEQFF.

The V and J genes are TRBV20-1 and TRBJ2-3; possibly TRBD2 for D (5 bases). The germline V gene encodes CDR1 DFQATT and CDR2 SNEGSKA (reference sequence). V lost 1 base to trimming and J lost 7 bases, with 15 bases between them. The CDR3 spans 14 residues. CDR3 loop: CSARGGPFSNTQYF. The CDR3 bases are TGCAGTGCTAGAGGCGGGCCTTTTTCAAATACGCAGTATTTT.

The chain recombines TRBV15 with TRBJ2-3; the match to TRBD1 covers 7 bases. This CDR3 comprises 16 residues. V lost 4 bases to trimming and J lost 0 bases; unmatched junction nucleotides: 7. CDR1 LNHNV and CDR2 YYDKDF come from the germline V gene (reference sequence). CDR3 residues: CATSTGTAPSTDTQYF. DNA for the CDR3: TGTGCCACCAGCACTGGGACAGCCCCTAGCACAGATACGCAGTATTTT.

This clonotype has more than one count but fewer than ten. J is TRBJ1-5 and V is TRBV7-8; D not certain. Deletions cut 0 bases from V and 6 bases from J, with 15 bases between. CDR3 size: 16 residues. Germline V gives CDR1 SGHVS, CDR2 FQNEAQ. CDR3 coding DNA: TGTGCCAGCAGCTTAGCCTTGACAAGGGTAGGTCAGCCCCAGCATTTT. Amino acids: CASSLALTRVGQPQHF.

This clonotype appeared a few times. V gene TRBV9 combines with J gene TRBJ1-1, with D unresolved. Trimming stripped 3 bases from V and 1 base from J, with 7 bases between. The length of the CDR3 is 13 residues. CDR1 SGDLS and CDR2 YYNGEE come from the germline V gene. The CDR3 sequence is CASSAIRNTEAFF. The CDR3 DNA is TGTGCCAGCAGCGCCATAAGGAACACTGAAGCTTTCTTT. The full variable domain, in which reference TRBV9 and TRBJ1-1 provide the parts outside the CDR3, is DSGVTQTPKHLITATGQRVTLRCSPRSGDLSVYWYQQSLDQGLQFLIQYYNGEERAKGNILERFSAQQFPDLHSELNLSSLELGDSALYFCASSAIRNTEAFFGQGTRLTVV.

This clonotype came up a few times. The chain recombines TRBV29-1 with TRBJ2-7; 9 positions match TRBD1. The CDR3 is 13 amino acids. Germline trimming cut 8 bases from V and 4 bases from J; bases unmatched to any gene: 9. Germline-derived CDR1 and CDR2 are SQVTM and ANQGSEA. CDR3 in amino acids: CSIPGTGTYEQYF. CDR3 DNA: TGCAGCATCCCCGGGACAGGGACTTACGAGCAGTACTTC.